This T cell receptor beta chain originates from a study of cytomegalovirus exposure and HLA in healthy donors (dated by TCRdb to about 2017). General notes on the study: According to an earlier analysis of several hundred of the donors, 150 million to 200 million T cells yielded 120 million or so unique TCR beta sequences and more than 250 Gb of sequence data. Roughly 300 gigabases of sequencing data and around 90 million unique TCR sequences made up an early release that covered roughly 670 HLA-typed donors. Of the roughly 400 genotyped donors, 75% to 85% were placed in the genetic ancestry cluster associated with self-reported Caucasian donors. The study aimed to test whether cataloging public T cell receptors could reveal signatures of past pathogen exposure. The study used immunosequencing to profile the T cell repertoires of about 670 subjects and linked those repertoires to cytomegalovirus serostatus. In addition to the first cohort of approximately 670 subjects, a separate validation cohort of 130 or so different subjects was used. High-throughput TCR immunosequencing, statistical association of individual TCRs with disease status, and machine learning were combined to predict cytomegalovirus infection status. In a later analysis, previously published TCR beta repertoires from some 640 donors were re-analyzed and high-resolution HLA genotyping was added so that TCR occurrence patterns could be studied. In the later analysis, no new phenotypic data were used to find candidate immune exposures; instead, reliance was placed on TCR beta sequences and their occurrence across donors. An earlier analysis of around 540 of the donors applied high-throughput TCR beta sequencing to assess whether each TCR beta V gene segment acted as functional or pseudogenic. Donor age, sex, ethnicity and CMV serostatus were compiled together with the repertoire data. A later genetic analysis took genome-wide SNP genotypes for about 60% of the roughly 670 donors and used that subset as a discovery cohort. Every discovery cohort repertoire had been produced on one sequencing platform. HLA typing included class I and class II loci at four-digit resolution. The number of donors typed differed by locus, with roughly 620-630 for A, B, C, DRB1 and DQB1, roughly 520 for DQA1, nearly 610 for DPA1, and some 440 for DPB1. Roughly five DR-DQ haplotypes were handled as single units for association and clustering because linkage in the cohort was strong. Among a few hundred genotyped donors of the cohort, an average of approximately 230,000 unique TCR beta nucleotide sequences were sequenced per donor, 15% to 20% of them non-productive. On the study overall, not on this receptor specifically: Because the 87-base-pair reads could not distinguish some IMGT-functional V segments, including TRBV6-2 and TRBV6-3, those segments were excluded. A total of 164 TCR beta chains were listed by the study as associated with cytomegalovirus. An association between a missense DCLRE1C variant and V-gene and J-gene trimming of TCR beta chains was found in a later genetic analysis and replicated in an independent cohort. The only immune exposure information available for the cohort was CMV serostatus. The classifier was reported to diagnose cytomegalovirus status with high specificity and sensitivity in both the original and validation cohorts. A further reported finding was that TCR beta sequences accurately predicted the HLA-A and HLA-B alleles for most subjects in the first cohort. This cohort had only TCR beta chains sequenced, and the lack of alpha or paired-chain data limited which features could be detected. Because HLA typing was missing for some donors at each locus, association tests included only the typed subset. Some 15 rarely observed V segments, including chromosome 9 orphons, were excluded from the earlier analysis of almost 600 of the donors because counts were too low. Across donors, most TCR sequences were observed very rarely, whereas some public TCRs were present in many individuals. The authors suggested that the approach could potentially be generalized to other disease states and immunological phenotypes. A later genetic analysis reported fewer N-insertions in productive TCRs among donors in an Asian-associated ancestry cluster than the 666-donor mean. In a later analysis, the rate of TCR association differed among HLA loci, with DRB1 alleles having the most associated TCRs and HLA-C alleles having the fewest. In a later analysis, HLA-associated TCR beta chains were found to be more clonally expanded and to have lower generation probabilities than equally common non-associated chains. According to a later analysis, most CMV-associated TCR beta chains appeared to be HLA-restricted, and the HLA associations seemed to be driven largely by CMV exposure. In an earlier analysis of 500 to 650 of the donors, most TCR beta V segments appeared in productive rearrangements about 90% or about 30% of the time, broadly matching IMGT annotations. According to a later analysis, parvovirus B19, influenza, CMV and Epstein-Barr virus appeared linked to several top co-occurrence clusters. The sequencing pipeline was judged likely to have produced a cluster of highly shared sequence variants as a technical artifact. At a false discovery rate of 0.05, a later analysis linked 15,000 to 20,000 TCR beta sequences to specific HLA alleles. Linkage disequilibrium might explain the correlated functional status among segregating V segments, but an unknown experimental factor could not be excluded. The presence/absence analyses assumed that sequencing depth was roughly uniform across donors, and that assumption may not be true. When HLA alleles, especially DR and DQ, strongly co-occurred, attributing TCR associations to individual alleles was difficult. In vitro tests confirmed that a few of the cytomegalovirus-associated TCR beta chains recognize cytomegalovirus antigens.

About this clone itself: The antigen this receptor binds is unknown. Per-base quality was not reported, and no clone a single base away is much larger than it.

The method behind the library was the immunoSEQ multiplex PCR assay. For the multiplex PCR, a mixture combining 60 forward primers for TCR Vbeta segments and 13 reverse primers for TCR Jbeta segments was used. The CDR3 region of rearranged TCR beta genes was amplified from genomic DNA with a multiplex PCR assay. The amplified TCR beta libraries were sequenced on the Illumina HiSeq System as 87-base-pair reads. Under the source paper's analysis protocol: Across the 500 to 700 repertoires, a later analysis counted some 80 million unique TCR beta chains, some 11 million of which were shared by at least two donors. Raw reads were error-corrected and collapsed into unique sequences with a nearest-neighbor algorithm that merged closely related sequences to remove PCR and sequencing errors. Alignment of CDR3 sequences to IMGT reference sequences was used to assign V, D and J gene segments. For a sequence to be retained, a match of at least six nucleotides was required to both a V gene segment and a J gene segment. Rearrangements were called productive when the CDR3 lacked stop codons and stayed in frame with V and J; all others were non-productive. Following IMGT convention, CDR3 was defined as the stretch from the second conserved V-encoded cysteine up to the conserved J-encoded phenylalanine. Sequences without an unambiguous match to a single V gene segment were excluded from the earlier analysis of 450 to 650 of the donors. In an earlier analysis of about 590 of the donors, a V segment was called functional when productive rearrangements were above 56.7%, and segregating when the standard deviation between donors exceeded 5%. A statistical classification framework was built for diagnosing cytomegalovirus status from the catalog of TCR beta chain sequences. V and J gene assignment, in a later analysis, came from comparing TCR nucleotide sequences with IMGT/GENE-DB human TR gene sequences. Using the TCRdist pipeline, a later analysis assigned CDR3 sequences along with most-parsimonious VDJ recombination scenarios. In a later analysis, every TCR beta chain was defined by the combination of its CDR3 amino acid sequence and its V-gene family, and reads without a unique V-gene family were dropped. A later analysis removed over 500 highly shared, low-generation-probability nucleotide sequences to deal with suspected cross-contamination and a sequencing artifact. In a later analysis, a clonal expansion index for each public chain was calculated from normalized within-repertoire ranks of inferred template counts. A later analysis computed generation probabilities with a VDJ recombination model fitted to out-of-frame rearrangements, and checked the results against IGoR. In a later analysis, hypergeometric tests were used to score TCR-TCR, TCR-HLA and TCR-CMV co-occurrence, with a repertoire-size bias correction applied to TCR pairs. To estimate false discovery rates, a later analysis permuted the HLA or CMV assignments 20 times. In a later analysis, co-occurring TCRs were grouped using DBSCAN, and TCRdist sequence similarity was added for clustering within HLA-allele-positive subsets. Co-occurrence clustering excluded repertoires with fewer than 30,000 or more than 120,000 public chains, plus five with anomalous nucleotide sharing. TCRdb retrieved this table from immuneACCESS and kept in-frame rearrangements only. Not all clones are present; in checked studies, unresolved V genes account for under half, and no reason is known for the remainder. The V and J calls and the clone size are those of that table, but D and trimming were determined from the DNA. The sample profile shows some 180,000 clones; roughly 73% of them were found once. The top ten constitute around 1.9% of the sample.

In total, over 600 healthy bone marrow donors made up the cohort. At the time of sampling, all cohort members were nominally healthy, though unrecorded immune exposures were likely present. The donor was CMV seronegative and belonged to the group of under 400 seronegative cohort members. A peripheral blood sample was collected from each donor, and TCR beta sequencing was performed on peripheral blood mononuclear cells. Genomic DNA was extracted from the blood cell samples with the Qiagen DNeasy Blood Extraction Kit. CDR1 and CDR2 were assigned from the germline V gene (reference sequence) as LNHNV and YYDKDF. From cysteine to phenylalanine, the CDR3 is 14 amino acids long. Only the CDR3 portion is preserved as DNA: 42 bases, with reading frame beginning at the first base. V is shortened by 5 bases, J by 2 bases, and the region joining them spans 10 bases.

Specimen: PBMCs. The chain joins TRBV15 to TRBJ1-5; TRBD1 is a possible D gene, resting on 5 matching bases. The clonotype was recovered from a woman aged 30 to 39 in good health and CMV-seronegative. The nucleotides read TGTGCCACCAGCGAAGGGGAAGGCAATCAGCCCCAGCATTTT. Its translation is CATSEGEGNQPQHF.